This T cell receptor beta chain derives from a study of cytomegalovirus exposure and HLA in healthy donors. Whole-study results and caveats: Analysis performed later found approximately 17,000 TCR beta sequences associated with HLA alleles at 0.05 false discovery rate. CMV antigen specificity of a few CMV-associated chains was confirmed in vitro. Fewer N-insertions than the roughly 670-donor mean were reportedly shown by an Asian-associated ancestry cluster in a later analysis. Both high specificity and high sensitivity reportedly marked the classifier's diagnosis of cytomegalovirus status.

The CDR3 is 14 residues long. The V segment lost 9 bases and the J segment 4 bases; nucleotides outside the gene matches: 9. Germline V gene sequence: CDR1 SNHLY, CDR2 FYNNEI. Remarks on this clone: The antigen is undetermined.

The primer mix had 60 Vbeta and 13 Jbeta primers. Using immunoSEQ multiplex PCR, the repertoire was profiled, and TCRdb retains in-frame clones only, with some absent. The sample includes roughly 190,000 clones, 79% of them seen just once. V and J are TRBV2 and TRBJ1-1; the match to TRBD1 covers 9 bases. Specimen: PBMCs. This sequence originates from a woman between 50 and 59 years old in good health and CMV-seronegative. CDR3 in DNA: TGTGCCAGAAGGAGTACAGGGGGCACCACTGAAGCTTTCTTT. Protein product: CARRSTGGTTEAFF.